One sample yielded the 19 T cell receptor beta chains listed below, sequenced in a study of shared clonotypes between healthy human individuals. Naive-designated CD8 cells lacked CD45RO, were positively enriched for CCR7, and omitted terminally differentiated effector memory CD45RA+ cells. The protocol was immunoSEQ multiplex PCR, while the TCRdb copy is restricted to in-frame clones and leaves out a portion. The sample shows some 2,100,000 clones, about 93% of them seen only once. Material for sequencing was naive CD8+ T cells from PBMCs. The origin of the receptors is a man younger than 30 in good health. Some clones in this sample may be carry-over from other donors' samples.

This clone was seen a single time. The chain is built from TRBV4-3 and TRBJ2-4; D unresolved. CDR1 and CDR2 (germline): LGHNA, YSLEER. This CDR3 is built from 15 residues. V lost 0 bases to trimming and J lost 7 bases, with 13 bases between them. The CDR3 is CASSQEPDQGNIQYF. The CDR3 DNA reads as TGCGCCAGCAGCCAAGAGCCCGACCAAGGGAACATTCAGTACTTC.

The V and J genes are TRBV6-6 and TRBJ1-1, with 7 bases identical to TRBD1. From germline, CDR1 is MNHNY and CDR2 SVGAGI (reference sequence). This CDR3 comprises 14 residues. After removal of 0 bases from V and 5 bases from J, the junction contained 3 bases not matched to a gene. CDR3 in DNA: TGTGCCAGCAGTTACTCGGGGGACAGTACTGAAGCTTTCTTT. Translation gives CASSYSGDSTEAFF.

This chain uses TRBV28 with TRBJ1-6; 8 bases line up with TRBD1. Germline V lookup: CDR1 MDHEN, CDR2 SYDVKM. The CDR3 is 13 amino acids. The V segment lost 10 bases and the J segment 10 bases; nucleotides outside the gene matches: 9. CDR3 protein: CAITTGEGSPLHF. The CDR3 nucleotides read TGTGCCATAACGACAGGGGAAGGATCACCCCTCCACTTT.

The V gene is TRBV2, the J gene TRBJ1-5; tentatively, D is TRBD1 (5 bases). The germline V gene has CDR1 SNHLY and CDR2 FYNNEI. The CDR3 is 12 amino acids. The V and J ends lost 3 bases and 7 bases respectively, with 7 bases between them. The CDR3 reads CASSDRDQPQHF. CDR3 DNA sequence: TGTGCCAGCAGTGACAGGGACCAGCCCCAGCATTTT.

This clone occurred once. The rearrangement links TRBV6-1 to TRBJ2-7; 10 bases agree with TRBD2. The ends lost 4 bases at V and 4 bases at J; junction bases unmatched: 7. CDR1 is MNHNS, CDR2 SASEGT, per germline. The CDR3 is made up of 15 amino acids. The CDR3 region is CASSVLASGSYEQYF. As DNA, the CDR3 is TGTGCCAGCAGTGTGTTGGCTAGCGGGAGTTACGAGCAGTACTTC.

The chain is built from TRBV27 and TRBJ2-7; D uncertain. There are 13 residues in the CDR3. V dropped 5 bases and J dropped 7 bases, with 15 bases sitting between them. In germline, CDR1 is MNHEY, CDR2 SMNVEV (reference sequence). The CDR3 sequence: CASSKSGRSEQYF. The CDR3 nucleotides are TGTGCCAGCAGTAAATCAGGACGATCTGAGCAGTACTTC.

With respect to this clone: In the same sample, other DNA sequences code for this CDR3. The chain employs TRBV27 and TRBJ2-1; D is possibly TRBD2 (7 bases). V was shortened by 6 bases and J by 3 bases, with 12 bases between the two germline ends. This CDR3 has 14 amino acids. Germline V CDR1 and CDR2: MNHEY, SMNVEV (reference sequence). CDR3 loop: CASSPGGLYNEQFF. The CDR3 DNA follows: TGTGCCAGCAGCCCGGGGGGCCTCTACAATGAGCAGTTCTTC.

Only a few counts were recorded for this clone. V and J are TRBV25-1 and TRBJ1-1; tentatively, D is TRBD1 (5 bases). Trimming removed 4 bases from V and 4 bases from J, with 10 bases in between. Germline V gene lookup returns CDR1 MGHDK and CDR2 SYGVNS. The CDR3 has 13 residues. The CDR3 here is CASSAGWATEAFF. In DNA, the CDR3 is TGTGCCAGCAGTGCAGGGTGGGCCACTGAAGCTTTCTTT.

The CDR3 loop reads CAAGQGTLRTF. CDR3 nucleotides: TGTGCCGCGGGTCAGGGAACGTTAAGGACCTTC. This chain joins TRBV6-6 and TRBJ1-2; a possible D gene is TRBD1 (5 bases). V dropped 11 bases and J dropped 14 bases, with 21 bases sitting between them. In germline, CDR1 is MNHNY, CDR2 SVGAGI (reference sequence). The CDR3 consists of 11 residues.

The genes are TRBV5-4 and TRBJ1-2; D is perhaps TRBD1 (6 bases). Germline CDR1 is SGHNT and CDR2 is YYREEE (reference sequence). The CDR3 runs 15 residues. Trimming removed 0 bases at V and 3 bases at J, with 12 bases between. The CDR3 protein is CASSLVLGADYGYTF. The CDR3 coding sequence is TGTGCCAGCAGCTTGGTTCTGGGGGCGGACTATGGCTACACCTTC. Filled out from reference TRBV5-4 and TRBJ1-2, the complete variable domain reads ETGVTQSPTHLIKTRGQQVTLRCSSQSGHNTVSWYQQALGQGPQFIFQYYREEENGRGNFPPRFSGLQFPNYSSELNVNALELDDSALYLCASSLVLGADYGYTFGSGTRLTVV.

The J gene is TRBJ2-1, the V gene TRBV28; D is undetermined. This CDR3 spans 17 amino acids. Per the germline V gene, CDR1 is MDHEN and CDR2 is SYDVKM. Trimming removed 6 bases at V and 8 bases at J, with 26 bases between. In DNA form, the CDR3 reads TGTGCCAGCAGCCCAAACCCTCCTTTGAGTAGTGCCGATGAGCAGTTCTTC. Encoded protein: CASSPNPPLSSADEQFF.

This chain uses TRBV10-3 with TRBJ2-1; 7 nucleotides match TRBD2. This CDR3 has 16 amino acids. V lost 6 bases to trimming and J lost 1 base; unmatched junction nucleotides: 9. Germline values: CDR1 ENHRY, CDR2 SYGVKD. The CDR3 DNA reads as TGTGCCATCAGCGATACGACTAGCCAATCCTACAATGAGCAGTTCTTC. This translates into CAISDTTSQSYNEQFF.

The rearrangement links TRBV7-9 to TRBJ2-1, with TRBD2 identical over 7 bases. Germline CDR1 reads SEHNR; CDR2 reads FQNEAQ (reference sequence). V lost 3 bases to trimming and J lost 10 bases; unmatched junction nucleotides: 6. This CDR3 comprises 13 residues. The CDR3 DNA follows: TGTGCCAGCAGCTTGAGTAGAGCGGGAGAGCAGTTCTTC. Its protein product is CASSLSRAGEQFF.

The chain links TRBV4-1 to TRBJ1-5, with D possibly TRBD1 on 5 matching bases. Germline CDR1 is MGHRA and CDR2 is YSYEKL. The CDR3 spans 15 residues. The V gene lost 5 bases and the J gene lost 1 base, with 12 bases spanning the gap. CDR3 coding DNA: TGCGCCAGCAGCGCATTGGGACGGAGCAATCAGCCCCAGCATTTT. This sequence encodes CASSALGRSNQPQHF.

DNA for the CDR3: TGTGCCAGCAGCCGAAACCACTATGGCTACACCTTC. Protein: CASSRNHYGYTF. The chain recombines TRBV7-9 with TRBJ1-2; D unclear. The CDR3 has 12 residues. V was shortened by 5 bases and J by 3 bases, with 7 bases between the two germline ends. Germline loops: CDR1 SEHNR, CDR2 FQNEAQ (reference sequence).

The chain combines TRBV30 with TRBJ2-7, with D possibly being TRBD1 (5 bases). Germline CDR1 GTSNPN, CDR2 SVGIG (reference sequence). The V gene lost 6 bases and the J gene lost 3 bases, with 9 bases spanning the gap. The CDR3 extends over 11 amino acids. Written as DNA, the CDR3 is TGTGCCTGCGACAGAGACTACGAGCAGTACTTC. This sequence encodes CACDRDYEQYF. The complete variable domain, with remaining parts taken from reference TRBV30 and TRBJ2-7, reads SQTIHQWPATLVQPVGSPLSLECTVEGTSNPNLYWYRQAAGRGLQLLFYSVGIGQISSEVPQNLSASRPQDRQFILSSKKLLLSDSGFYLCACDRDYEQYFGPGTRLTVT.

This sequence joins TRBV5-8 and TRBJ2-3; 7 nucleotides align to TRBD1. The CDR3 loop spans 16 amino acids. Germline V gene sequence: CDR1 SGHTS, CDR2 YDEGEE. The J segment lost 2 bases and the V segment lost 4 bases, leaving 10 bases of the junction unmatched. CDR3: CASSDGTARYTDTQYF. CDR3 sequence (DNA): TGTGCCAGCAGCGACGGGACAGCACGATACACAGATACGCAGTATTTT.

V gene TRBV5-1 combines with J gene TRBJ2-3; D may correspond to TRBD1 or TRBD2 (5 bases each). V shed 0 bases and J shed 4 bases, with 12 bases lying between them. This CDR3 contains 15 residues. Germline CDR1 is SGHRS and CDR2 is YFSETQ. CDR3 protein: CASSLEEGWADTQYF. CDR3 DNA: TGCGCCAGCAGCTTGGAAGAGGGGTGGGCAGATACGCAGTATTTT.

The rearrangement links TRBV27 to TRBJ2-1; D may be TRBD1 (6 bases). CDR1 MNHEY and CDR2 SMNVEV come from the germline V gene (reference sequence). V gave up 5 bases and J gave up 0 bases, with 14 bases separating them. CDR3 length: 16 amino acids. CDR3 region: CASSTHRVGSYNEQFF. The CDR3 DNA reads TGTGCCAGCAGTACCCACAGGGTCGGCTCCTACAATGAGCAGTTCTTC.